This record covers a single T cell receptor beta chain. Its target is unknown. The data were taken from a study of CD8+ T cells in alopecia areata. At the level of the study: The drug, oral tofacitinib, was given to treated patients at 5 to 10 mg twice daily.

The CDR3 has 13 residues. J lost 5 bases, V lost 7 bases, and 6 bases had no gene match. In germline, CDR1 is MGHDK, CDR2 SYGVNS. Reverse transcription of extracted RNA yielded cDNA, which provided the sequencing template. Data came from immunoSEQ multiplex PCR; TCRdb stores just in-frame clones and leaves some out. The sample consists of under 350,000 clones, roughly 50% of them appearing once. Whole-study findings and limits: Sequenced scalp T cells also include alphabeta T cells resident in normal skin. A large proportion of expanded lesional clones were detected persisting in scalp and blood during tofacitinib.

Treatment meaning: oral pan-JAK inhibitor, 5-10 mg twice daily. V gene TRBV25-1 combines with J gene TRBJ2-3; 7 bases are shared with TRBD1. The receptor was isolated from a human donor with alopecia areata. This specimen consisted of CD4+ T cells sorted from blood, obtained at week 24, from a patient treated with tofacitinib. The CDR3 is CASTQTGQDTQYF. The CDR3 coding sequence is TGTGCCAGCACCCAGACAGGGCAAGATACGCAGTATTTT.